This TCR beta chain was identified in a study of T cell repertoires in cytomegalovirus infection. TCRdb recomputed calls from the reads with MiXCR, one row per CDR3 protein. The sample lists about 740,000 distinct CDR3 sequences, roughly a third occurring once. This clonotype came up a few times. This CDR3 is 11 amino acids long. Germline lookup yields CDR1 DFQATT and CDR2 SNEGSKA (reference sequence). The TCR sequence derives from a human donor in good health (CMV status not recorded). Some clones in this sample may be carry-over from other donors' samples. Sequencing was carried out using PBMCs. The J gene is TRBJ1-1, the V gene TRBV20-1; D is undetermined. CDR3 sequence: CTAPGNTEAFF. Written as DNA, the CDR3 is TGCACCGCACCGGGGAACACTGAAGCTTTCTTT.